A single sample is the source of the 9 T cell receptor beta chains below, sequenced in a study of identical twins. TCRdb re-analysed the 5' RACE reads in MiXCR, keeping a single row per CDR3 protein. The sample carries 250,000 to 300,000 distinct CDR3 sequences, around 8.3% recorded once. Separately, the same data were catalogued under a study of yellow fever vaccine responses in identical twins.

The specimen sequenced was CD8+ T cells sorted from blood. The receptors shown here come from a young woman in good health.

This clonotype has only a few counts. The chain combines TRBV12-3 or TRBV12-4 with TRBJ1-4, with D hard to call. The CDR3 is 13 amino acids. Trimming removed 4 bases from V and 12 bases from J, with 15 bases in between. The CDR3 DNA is TGTGCCAGCAGTTCTGGACTCGTCACTCAACTGTTTTTT. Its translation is CASSSGLVTQLFF.

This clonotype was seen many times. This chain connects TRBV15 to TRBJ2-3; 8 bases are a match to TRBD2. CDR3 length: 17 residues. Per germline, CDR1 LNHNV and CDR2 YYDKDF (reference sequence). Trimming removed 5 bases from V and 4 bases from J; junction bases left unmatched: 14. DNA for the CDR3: TGTGCCACCAGCTCCCCCCCTCGGACTAGCTTCCCAGATACGCAGTATTTT. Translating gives CATSSPPRTSFPDTQYF.

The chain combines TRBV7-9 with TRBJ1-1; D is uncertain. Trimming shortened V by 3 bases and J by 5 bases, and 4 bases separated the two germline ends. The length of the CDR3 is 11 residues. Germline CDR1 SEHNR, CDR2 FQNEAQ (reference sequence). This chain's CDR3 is CASSFETEAFF. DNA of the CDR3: TGTGCCAGCAGCTTCGAAACTGAAGCTTTCTTT.

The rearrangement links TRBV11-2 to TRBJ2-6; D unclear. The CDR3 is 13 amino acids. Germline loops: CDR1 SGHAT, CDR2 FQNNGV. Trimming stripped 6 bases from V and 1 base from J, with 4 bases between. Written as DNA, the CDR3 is TGTGCCAGCAGACTTTCTGGGGCCAACGTCCTGACTTTC. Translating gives CASRLSGANVLTF.

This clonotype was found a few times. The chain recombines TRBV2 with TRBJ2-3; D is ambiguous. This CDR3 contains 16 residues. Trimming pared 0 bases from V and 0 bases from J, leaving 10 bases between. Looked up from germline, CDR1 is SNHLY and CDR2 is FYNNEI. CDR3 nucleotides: TGTGCCAGCAGTGAAGCGGGTCCGGAAAGCACAGATACGCAGTATTTT. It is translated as CASSEAGPESTDTQYF.

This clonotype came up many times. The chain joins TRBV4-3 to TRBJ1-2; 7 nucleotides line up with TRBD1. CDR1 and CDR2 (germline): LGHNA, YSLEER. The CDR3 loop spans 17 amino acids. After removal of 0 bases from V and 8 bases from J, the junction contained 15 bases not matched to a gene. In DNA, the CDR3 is TGCGCCAGCAGCCAAGATGGGTCCTTAGAAAACAGGGGAGGCTACACCTTC. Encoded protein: CASSQDGSLENRGGYTF.

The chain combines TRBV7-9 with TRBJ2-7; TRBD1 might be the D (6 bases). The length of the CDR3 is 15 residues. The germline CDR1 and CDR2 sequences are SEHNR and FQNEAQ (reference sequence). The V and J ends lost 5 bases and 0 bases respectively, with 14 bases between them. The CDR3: CASSPGPDSSYEQYF. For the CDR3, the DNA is TGTGCCAGCAGCCCAGGCCCGGACAGCTCCTACGAGCAGTACTTC.

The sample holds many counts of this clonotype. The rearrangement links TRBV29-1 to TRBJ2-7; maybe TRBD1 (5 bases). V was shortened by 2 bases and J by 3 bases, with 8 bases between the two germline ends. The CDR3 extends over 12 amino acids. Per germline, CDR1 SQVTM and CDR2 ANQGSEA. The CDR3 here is CSVEFQGYEQYF. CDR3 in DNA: TGCAGCGTTGAATTTCAGGGCTACGAGCAGTACTTC.

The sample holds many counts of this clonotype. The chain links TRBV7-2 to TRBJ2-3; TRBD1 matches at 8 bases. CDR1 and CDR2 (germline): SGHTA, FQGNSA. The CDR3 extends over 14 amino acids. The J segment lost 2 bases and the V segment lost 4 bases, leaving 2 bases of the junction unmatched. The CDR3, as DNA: TGTGCCAGCAGCTGGGACAGGTACACAGATACGCAGTATTTT. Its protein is CASSWDRYTDTQYF.